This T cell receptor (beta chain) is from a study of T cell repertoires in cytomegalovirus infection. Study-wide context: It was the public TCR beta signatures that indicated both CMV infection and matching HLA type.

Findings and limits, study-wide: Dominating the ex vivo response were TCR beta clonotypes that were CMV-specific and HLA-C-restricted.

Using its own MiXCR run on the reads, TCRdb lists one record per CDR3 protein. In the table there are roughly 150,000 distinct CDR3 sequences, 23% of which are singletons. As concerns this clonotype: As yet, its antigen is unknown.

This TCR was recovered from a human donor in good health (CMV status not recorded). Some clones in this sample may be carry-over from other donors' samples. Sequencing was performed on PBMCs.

The CDR3 bases are TGTGCCAGCAGCCAAAAAGAAAATTCACCCCTCCACTTT. Residues: CASSQKENSPLHF. The chain carries TRBV14 and TRBJ1-6; no clear D gene. The CDR3 extends over 13 amino acids. Trimming cost V 2 bases and J 7 bases, with 6 bases left between them. CDR1 is SGHDN, CDR2 FVKESK, per germline.